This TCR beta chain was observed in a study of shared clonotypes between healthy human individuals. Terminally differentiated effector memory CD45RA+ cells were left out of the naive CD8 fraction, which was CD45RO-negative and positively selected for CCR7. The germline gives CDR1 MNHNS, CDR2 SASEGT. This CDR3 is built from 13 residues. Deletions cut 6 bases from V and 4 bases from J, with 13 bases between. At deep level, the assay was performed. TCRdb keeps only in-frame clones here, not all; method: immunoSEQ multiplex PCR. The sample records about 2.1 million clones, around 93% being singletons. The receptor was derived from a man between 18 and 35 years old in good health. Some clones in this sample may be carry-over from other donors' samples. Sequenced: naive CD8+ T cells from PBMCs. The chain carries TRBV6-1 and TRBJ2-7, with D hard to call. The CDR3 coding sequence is TGTGCCAGCAGCTGGGCTTTTCAGTACGAGCAGTACTTC. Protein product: CASSWAFQYEQYF.